Presented here are 27 T cell receptor beta chains from one specimen sequenced in a study of cytomegalovirus exposure and HLA in healthy donors. The table came from immunoSEQ multiplex PCR; TCRdb's copy has only in-frame clones and leaves some out. The sample yields roughly 67,000 clones, about 89% seen once. The sequenced material came from PBMCs. All receptors come from a man in his late teens or twenties in good health and CMV-seronegative.

The gene calls are TRBV11-2 and TRBJ2-1; perhaps TRBD2 as D (6 bases). Trimming took off 8 bases at V and 5 bases at J, with 19 bases between the two ends. Looked up from germline, CDR1 is SGHAT and CDR2 is FQNNGV. The CDR3 is 15 residues long. The CDR3 here is CASARALAIHNEQFF. The DNA of the CDR3 is TGTGCCAGCGCCAGGGCGCTAGCGATCCACAATGAGCAGTTCTTC.

This rearrangement joins TRBV27 to TRBJ2-7; TRBD2 matches at 13 bases. The junction had 6 bases not matched to a gene; V was cut back by 3 bases and J by 1 base. Germline V gives CDR1 MNHEY, CDR2 SMNVEV (reference sequence). The CDR3 sequence is 17 residues long. CDR3 nucleotide sequence: TGTGCCAGCAGTTTTCGACTAGCGGGAGGAGGATCCTACGAGCAGTACTTC. It is translated as CASSFRLAGGGSYEQYF.

The genes are TRBV7-2 and TRBJ1-5; 7 bases line up with TRBD1. The CDR3 totals 15 residues. The germline CDR1 and CDR2 sequences are SGHTA and FQGNSA. V was clipped by 2 bases and J by 6 bases; unmatched bases: 7. The CDR3, as DNA: TGTGCCAGCAGCTTACGACAGGGACCGAGTCAGCCCCAGCATTTT. Translating gives CASSLRQGPSQPQHF.

The gene calls are TRBV13 and TRBJ2-7; D may be TRBD2 (5 bases). The CDR3 runs to 17 residues. Germline CDR1 PRHDT, CDR2 FYEKMQ (reference sequence). V gave up 2 bases and J gave up 2 bases, with 19 bases separating them. The CDR3 nucleotides are TGTGCCAGCAGCTTAAAAGGGTTAACCCCCGGGGCCTACGAGCAGTACTTC. Translated: CASSLKGLTPGAYEQYF.

The chain uses TRBV30 and TRBJ2-7; TRBD1 matches at 10 bases. CDR1 and CDR2 (germline): GTSNPN, SVGIG (reference sequence). V trimming: 3 bases; J trimming: 2 bases; junction bases outside the gene matches: 4. This CDR3 spans 14 amino acids. The DNA of the CDR3 is TGTGCCTGGAGCCCCGGGACAGGGGCCTACGAGCAGTACTTC. Amino acid sequence: CAWSPGTGAYEQYF.

The chain is built from TRBV29-1 and TRBJ1-5; D is possibly TRBD1 (5 bases). The CDR3 sequence is 12 residues long. Germline values: CDR1 SQVTM, CDR2 ANQGSEA. V lost 7 bases, J lost 6 bases, and 13 bases lay in between. The CDR3 protein is CSATVQGQPQHF. CDR3 DNA sequence: TGCAGCGCGACAGTGCAAGGTCAGCCCCAGCATTTT.

The CDR3 sequence is CASSPTSGRGFNEQFF. The CDR3 nucleotides read TGTGCCAGCAGTCCAACTAGCGGGAGGGGATTTAATGAGCAGTTCTTC. The chain links TRBV27 to TRBJ2-1; 13 bases match TRBD2. The CDR3 sequence is 16 residues long. Germline V gene lookup returns CDR1 MNHEY and CDR2 SMNVEV (reference sequence). The J segment lost 7 bases and the V segment lost 5 bases, leaving 8 bases of the junction unmatched.

The rearrangement uses TRBV6-1 and TRBJ2-3; D might be TRBD1 (6 bases). The CDR3 loop spans 15 amino acids. The germline gives CDR1 MNHNS, CDR2 SASEGT. Trimming stripped 8 bases from V and 1 base from J, with 16 bases between. DNA of the CDR3: TGTGCCAGCCAACCGGGGACATCGGGCACAGATACGCAGTATTTT. Residues: CASQPGTSGTDTQYF.

This clone was found a few times. The chain has TRBV27 and TRBJ1-1; the D gene is possibly TRBD1 (5 bases). The CDR3 contains 13 residues. V was pared by 6 bases and J by 1 base, with 9 bases between. CDR1 MNHEY and CDR2 SMNVEV come from the germline V gene (reference sequence). CDR3 sequence (DNA): TGTGCCAGCAGCTTAAGGGGGAACACTGAAGCTTTCTTT. The encoded protein is CASSLRGNTEAFF.

A note on this clone: The sample carries other DNA sequences with the same CDR3. The J gene is TRBJ2-6, the V gene TRBV4-3; maybe TRBD2 (5 bases). V lost 2 bases, J lost 0 bases, and 11 bases lay in between. The germline V gene has CDR1 LGHNA and CDR2 YSLEER. The CDR3 totals 17 residues. CDR3 protein: CASSQKTGSSGANVLTF. The CDR3 DNA reads TGCGCCAGCAGCCAAAAGACGGGGAGCTCTGGGGCCAACGTCCTGACTTTC.

The DNA of the CDR3 is TGCGCCAGCAGCCAAGAGGCGGGGGCCTACAATGAGCAGTTCTTC. Amino acids: CASSQEAGAYNEQFF. The rearrangement uses TRBV4-3 and TRBJ2-1, with TRBD2 matching over 7 bases. This CDR3 region has 15 residues. Looked up from germline, CDR1 is LGHNA and CDR2 is YSLEER. V lost 0 bases and J lost 2; bases outside the gene matches: 1.

The rearrangement links TRBV27 to TRBJ1-1; D unresolved. V lost 5 bases to trimming and J lost 4 bases, with 11 bases between them. The CDR3 has 13 amino acids. Germline V gene data show CDR1 as MNHEY and CDR2 as SMNVEV (reference sequence). The CDR3 region has the DNA TGTGCCAGCAGTAAAGAGGTGGGCACTGAAGCTTTCTTT. This codes for CASSKEVGTEAFF.

The gene calls are TRBV19 and TRBJ1-5; D gene unclear. With 1 base removed from V and 0 bases from J, the gap between germline ends came to 4 bases. There are 14 residues in the CDR3. CDR1 and CDR2 (germline): LNHDA, SQIVND (reference sequence). The CDR3 protein is CASSIVYSNQPQHF. DNA of the CDR3: TGTGCCAGTAGTATAGTCTATAGCAATCAGCCCCAGCATTTT.

The chain joins TRBV9 to TRBJ2-5; 7 bases map to TRBD2. Germline loops: CDR1 SGDLS, CDR2 YYNGEE. J was trimmed by 3 bases and V by 4 bases; bases with no gene match: 6. The CDR3 is 14 amino acids. CDR3 bases: TGTGCCAGCAGCTCCTGGGGGGGAGAAGAGACCCAGTACTTC. It specifies CASSSWGGEETQYF.

V gene TRBV25-1 combines with J gene TRBJ2-1, with a tentative D call TRBD1 (5 bases). CDR3 size: 14 residues. V dropped 2 bases and J dropped 4 bases, with 9 bases sitting between them. CDR1 is MGHDK, CDR2 SYGVNS, per germline. As DNA, the CDR3 is TGTGCCAGCAGTGAAGGACAACGGTACAATGAGCAGTTCTTC. Amino acids: CASSEGQRYNEQFF.

This clone turned up a few times. V gene TRBV6-4 combines with J gene TRBJ2-7, with a tentative D call TRBD2 (5 bases). The ends were cut back, 3 bases at V and 0 bases at J, with 9 bases in the middle. Germline values: CDR1 MRHNA, CDR2 SNTAGT. The CDR3 contains 14 residues. The CDR3 here is CASSESTSSYEQYF. The CDR3 DNA is TGTGCCAGCAGTGAGTCAACTAGCTCCTACGAGCAGTACTTC.

The V gene is TRBV28, the J gene TRBJ2-3; 8 nucleotides match TRBD2. This CDR3 is 14 amino acids long. CDR1 and CDR2 (germline): MDHEN, SYDVKM. V lost 4 bases and J lost 6; bases outside the gene matches: 6. In DNA form, the CDR3 reads TGTGCCAGCAGTTACCGGGAGGGCCGCGATACGCAGTATTTT. Protein sequence: CASSYREGRDTQYF.

V usage is TRBV18 and J usage is TRBJ2-5, with 9 bases identical to TRBD2. The CDR3 totals 16 residues. Germline V CDR1 and CDR2: KGHSH, LQKENI. The V segment lost 0 bases and the J segment 5 bases; nucleotides outside the gene matches: 7. Written as DNA, the CDR3 is TGTGCCAGCTCACCACCGGTAGCGGGAGTATATGAGACCCAGTACTTC. This translates into CASSPPVAGVYETQYF.

CDR3 loop: CASSPQADRQETQYF. The CDR3 bases are TGTGCCAGCAGCCCCCAGGCGGACAGGCAAGAGACCCAGTACTTC. J is TRBJ2-5 and V is TRBV7-2; the match to TRBD1 covers 7 bases. The germline V gene has CDR1 SGHTA and CDR2 FQGNSA. The length of the CDR3 is 15 residues. V trimming: 5 bases; J trimming: 2 bases; junction bases outside the gene matches: 8.

This rearrangement joins TRBV29-1 to TRBJ2-5; 7 bases agree with TRBD1. CDR1 SQVTM and CDR2 ANQGSEA come from the germline V gene. The CDR3 has 12 amino acids. With 7 bases clipped from V and 5 bases from J, the junction kept 7 bases outside the gene matches. The CDR3 DNA reads TGCAGCGCGGGACAGCCGAGGGAGACCCAGTACTTC. This gives the protein CSAGQPRETQYF.

In its sample, this clone was seen once. The genes are TRBV7-2 and TRBJ2-5, with 7 bases matching TRBD2. This CDR3 is built from 15 residues. Germline V lookup: CDR1 SGHTA, CDR2 FQGNSA. V was clipped by 1 base and J by 4 bases; unmatched bases: 6. The CDR3 DNA is TGTGCCAGCAGCTTAGATCCGGGAGGTGGAGAGACCCAGTACTTC. Translating it yields CASSLDPGGGETQYF.

V and J are TRBV19 and TRBJ1-2; 7 bases map to TRBD1. After removal of 9 bases from V and 7 bases from J, the junction contained 8 bases not matched to a gene. Germline V lookup: CDR1 LNHDA, CDR2 SQIVND (reference sequence). The length of the CDR3 is 12 residues. CDR3 loop: CAREQGKGGYTF. The CDR3 DNA sequence: TGTGCCAGGGAACAGGGGAAGGGTGGCTACACCTTC.

This chain uses TRBV6-5 with TRBJ2-3; D is unclear. The V gene lost 6 bases and the J gene lost 2 bases, with 12 bases spanning the gap. This CDR3 contains 14 residues. The germline V gene has CDR1 MNHEY and CDR2 SVGAGI. The CDR3 is CASSRRLPTDTQYF. Written as DNA, the CDR3 is TGTGCCAGCAGCCGACGACTCCCCACAGATACGCAGTATTTT.

This chain connects TRBV7-8 to TRBJ2-1; D is perhaps TRBD1 (6 bases). Trimming shortened V by 0 bases and J by 5 bases, and 8 bases separated the two germline ends. Germline V gives CDR1 SGHVS, CDR2 FQNEAQ. CDR3 length: 14 residues. CDR3: CASSLARQDNEQFF. The CDR3, as DNA: TGTGCCAGCAGCTTAGCGCGACAGGACAATGAGCAGTTCTTC.

The chain recombines TRBV7-2 with TRBJ1-5, with TRBD1 matching 10 bases. The CDR3 length is 12 residues. Germline V gene sequence: CDR1 SGHTA, CDR2 FQGNSA. With 5 bases clipped from V and 11 bases from J, the junction kept 3 bases outside the gene matches. Here the CDR3 DNA reads TGTGCCAGCAGCATAGGGACAGGGGCCCAGCATTTT. Protein product: CASSIGTGAQHF.

The genes are TRBV30 and TRBJ2-1, with TRBD2 identical over 9 bases. V lost 7 bases to trimming and J lost 0 bases; unmatched junction nucleotides: 7. The V gene's germline CDR1 is GTSNPN and CDR2 SVGIG (reference sequence). The CDR3 is 15 amino acids. In DNA, the CDR3 is TGTGCCTTTAGCGGGAGTCGAGACTCCTACAATGAGCAGTTCTTC. This sequence encodes CAFSGSRDSYNEQFF. The variable domain in full, completed from reference TRBV30 and TRBJ2-1, reads SQTIHQWPATLVQPVGSPLSLECTVEGTSNPNLYWYRQAAGRGLQLLFYSVGIGQISSEVPQNLSASRPQDRQFILSSKKLLLSDSGFYLCAFSGSRDSYNEQFFGPGTRLTVL.

This clone has only one observation. The chain recombines TRBV15 with TRBJ2-7, with 7 bases identical to TRBD2. Germline assignment: CDR1 LNHNV and CDR2 YYDKDF (reference sequence). CDR3 length equals 15 residues. With V trimmed by 4 bases and J by 5 bases, 11 bases remained unmatched. CDR3 sequence reads: CATSIGDGTINEQYF. The CDR3 DNA sequence: TGTGCCACCAGCATCGGGGATGGGACTATCAACGAGCAGTACTTC. The variable domain in full, completed from reference TRBV15 and TRBJ2-7, reads DAMVIQNPRYQVTQFGKPVTLSCSQTLNHNVMYWYQQKSSQAPKLLFHYYDKDFNNEADTPDNFQSRRPNTSFCFLDIRSPGLGDTAMYLCATSIGDGTINEQYFGPGTRLTVT.